One sample yielded the 18 T cell receptor beta chains listed below, sequenced in a study of shared clonotypes between healthy human individuals. TCRdb's table, derived via immunoSEQ multiplex PCR, lists solely in-frame clones and lacks some. The sample records over 2,000,000 clones, about 93% being singletons. CD45RO-negative, CCR7-positively selected cells formed the naive CD8 fraction, excluding terminally differentiated effector memory CD45RA+ cells. Sequences were obtained from naive CD8+ T cells from PBMCs. The source is a young man in good health. Some clones in this sample may be carry-over from other donors' samples.

This chain uses TRBV6-5 with TRBJ1-2; D uncertain. The germline V gene encodes CDR1 MNHEY and CDR2 SVGAGI. This CDR3 has 13 amino acids. The V end lost 4 bases, the J end lost 2 bases, and 8 bases lay between the germline ends. The CDR3 DNA is TGTGCCAGCAGTTTGGACGGGAACTATGGCTACACCTTC. Translating it yields CASSLDGNYGYTF.

The V gene is TRBV15, the J gene TRBJ2-1; no clear D gene. The CDR3 has 14 amino acids. V was clipped by 0 bases and J by 8 bases, with 11 bases between them. From germline, CDR1 is LNHNV and CDR2 YYDKDF (reference sequence). CDR3 DNA sequence: TGTGCCACCAGCAGAGATGTTGACGGAGATGAGCAGTTCTTC. Translation: CATSRDVDGDEQFF.

J is TRBJ2-7 and V is TRBV13; D unclear. The germline V gene encodes CDR1 PRHDT and CDR2 FYEKMQ (reference sequence). The V gene lost 5 bases and the J gene lost 1 base, with 9 bases spanning the gap. This CDR3 spans 13 amino acids. In nucleotides, the CDR3 is TGTGCCAGCAGCCCGGCCATATCCTACGAGCAGTACTTC. It specifies CASSPAISYEQYF.

This rearrangement joins TRBV19 to TRBJ2-5; 8 bases fit TRBD1. This CDR3 has 15 amino acids. In germline, CDR1 is LNHDA, CDR2 SQIVND (reference sequence). J lost 1 base, V lost 5 bases, and 6 bases had no gene match. DNA of the CDR3: TGTGCCAGTAGTCCCTACAGGGGGACCCAAGAGACCCAGTACTTC. Its translation is CASSPYRGTQETQYF.

This clone appeared a single time. This chain connects TRBV28 to TRBJ1-2; D might be TRBD1 (6 bases). This CDR3 spans 12 amino acids. CDR1 is MDHEN and CDR2 is SYDVKM in the germline V gene. With 6 bases removed from V and 8 bases from J, the gap between germline ends came to 13 bases. The CDR3: CASRPGAWGYTF. CDR3 nucleotides: TGTGCCAGCAGGCCAGGGGCCTGGGGCTACACCTTC.

This CDR3 is CASSLSIGQGYPGELFF. CDR3 in DNA: TGTGCCAGCAGTTTATCGATTGGACAGGGGTACCCCGGGGAGCTGTTTTTT. This rearrangement joins TRBV27 to TRBJ2-2; 9 bases align to TRBD1. This CDR3 spans 17 amino acids. CDR1 and CDR2 from the germline V gene are MNHEY and SMNVEV (reference sequence). Trimming removed 0 bases from V and 6 bases from J; junction bases left unmatched: 8.

The chain employs TRBV7-9 and TRBJ2-2; perhaps TRBD1 as D (6 bases). The CDR3 spans 15 residues. The V and J ends lost 5 bases and 6 bases respectively, with 16 bases between them. CDR1 is SEHNR and CDR2 is FQNEAQ in the germline V gene (reference sequence). CDR3 nucleotides: TGTGCCAGCAGCCCGGACAGTACAGGCGCCGGGGAGCTGTTTTTT. Protein sequence: CASSPDSTGAGELFF.

This chain links TRBV5-4 with TRBJ2-7; a weak D match, TRBD1 (6 bases). The length of the CDR3 is 13 residues. Germline V CDR1 and CDR2: SGHNT, YYREEE (reference sequence). V lost 1 base to trimming and J lost 4 bases, with 9 bases between them. This CDR3 reads CASSLRRGYEQYF. The CDR3 bases are TGTGCCAGCAGCTTGAGAAGGGGGTACGAGCAGTACTTC.

The rearrangement uses TRBV9 and TRBJ2-7, with 10 bases that match TRBD2. This CDR3 comprises 15 residues. J gave up 1 base and V 2 bases, and 3 bases lay outside the gene matches. CDR1 is SGDLS and CDR2 is YYNGEE in the germline V gene. CDR3 nucleotide sequence: TGTGCCAGCAGCGTCACTAGCGGGGAGTCCTACGAGCAGTACTTC. It codes for CASSVTSGESYEQYF.

This clone has a single count. The chain joins TRBV29-1 to TRBJ2-7; D is unclear. The germline V and J ends were trimmed by 6 bases and 3 bases, with 9 bases remaining between them. Germline loops: CDR1 SQVTM, CDR2 ANQGSEA. The CDR3 runs 11 residues. The CDR3 reads CSVASNYEQYF. CDR3 coding DNA: TGCAGCGTGGCTAGTAACTACGAGCAGTACTTC.

V usage is TRBV7-8 and J usage is TRBJ1-5; 8 bases line up with TRBD1. The J segment lost 0 bases and the V segment lost 5 bases, leaving 9 bases of the junction unmatched. CDR3 size: 17 residues. Germline V gene lookup returns CDR1 SGHVS and CDR2 FQNEAQ. The CDR3 DNA reads as TGTGCCAGCAGCCCCGGGACAGGCAGTCATAGCAATCAGCCCCAGCATTTT. This gives the protein CASSPGTGSHSNQPQHF. The full variable domain, in which reference TRBV7-8 and TRBJ1-5 provide the parts outside the CDR3, is GAGVSQSPRYKVAKRGQDVALRCDPISGHVSLFWYQQALGQGPEFLTYFQNEAQLDKSGLPSDRFFAERPEGSVSTLKIQRTQQEDSAVYLCASSPGTGSHSNQPQHFGDGTRLSIL.

V gene TRBV9 combines with J gene TRBJ1-2, with a tentative D call TRBD1 (5 bases). The CDR3 has 15 residues. Trimming left V 3 bases short and J 6 bases short, with 18 bases between. Germline CDR1 reads SGDLS; CDR2 reads YYNGEE. The CDR3 sequence: CASSDRAQGEDGYTF. CDR3 coding DNA: TGTGCCAGCAGCGATCGGGCGCAGGGTGAAGATGGCTACACCTTC.

This clone was seen once. Other nucleotide sequences in the sample specify the same CDR3. The chain couples TRBV4-1 to TRBJ1-1; D remains unclear. Per the germline V gene, CDR1 is MGHRA and CDR2 is YSYEKL. The ends were cut back, 1 base at V and 4 bases at J, with 10 bases in the middle. The CDR3 totals 14 residues. In DNA, the CDR3 is TGCGCCAGCAGCCAAGGCCGGGTGGGCACTGAAGCTTTCTTT. It specifies CASSQGRVGTEAFF.

As to this clone: The sample holds other DNA sequences that translate to the same CDR3. V gene TRBV11-2 combines with J gene TRBJ2-7; 9 bases match TRBD1. After removal of 6 bases from V and 4 bases from J, the junction contained 10 bases not matched to a gene. Germline lookup yields CDR1 SGHAT and CDR2 FQNNGV. This CDR3 has 15 residues. The CDR3 region is CASSLGTGGGYEQYF. The CDR3 bases are TGTGCCAGCAGTCTAGGTACAGGGGGCGGTTACGAGCAGTACTTC.

This clone was recorded a few times. This rearrangement joins TRBV13 to TRBJ2-7; 7 nucleotides agree with TRBD1. Germline values: CDR1 PRHDT, CDR2 FYEKMQ (reference sequence). The ends lost 5 bases at V and 0 bases at J; junction bases unmatched: 7. This CDR3 is 15 amino acids long. The CDR3 DNA sequence: TGTGCCAGCAGCCCGAACAGGGGTTCCTCCTACGAGCAGTACTTC. Protein: CASSPNRGSSYEQYF.

The chain carries TRBV18 and TRBJ2-7; tentatively, D is TRBD1 (5 bases). Deletions cut 3 bases from V and 3 bases from J, with 15 bases between. CDR3 length equals 15 residues. Germline V gives CDR1 KGHSH, CDR2 LQKENI. Here the CDR3 reads CASSPRKGVLYEQYF. Here the CDR3 DNA reads TGTGCCAGCTCACCGAGAAAAGGGGTTCTCTACGAGCAGTACTTC.

The gene calls are TRBV5-1 and TRBJ2-1; D might be TRBD2 (6 bases). The CDR3 has 15 residues. Between the trimmed V and J ends, which lost 0 bases and 2 bases, there was a span of 9 bases. Looked up from germline, CDR1 is SGHRS and CDR2 is YFSETQ. CDR3 amino acids: CASSLGRGTYNEQFF. CDR3 nucleotides: TGCGCCAGCAGCTTGGGGCGGGGCACCTACAATGAGCAGTTCTTC. Variable domain in full (rest from reference TRBV5-1 and TRBJ2-1): KAGVTQTPRYLIKTRGQQVTLSCSPISGHRSVSWYQQTPGQGLQFLFEYFSETQRNKGNFPGRFSGRQFSNSRSEMNVSTLELGDSALYLCASSLGRGTYNEQFFGPGTRLTVL.

The chain carries TRBV28 and TRBJ1-2; possible D gene TRBD1, 6 bases. CDR1 MDHEN and CDR2 SYDVKM come from the germline V gene. The CDR3 is 15 amino acids. V dropped 7 bases and J dropped 6 bases, with 21 bases sitting between them. The DNA of the CDR3 is TGTGCCAGCACCCCAATTGGGGGCGAGGTAAATGGCTACACCTTC. Encoded protein: CASTPIGGEVNGYTF.